The subject of this entry is one T cell receptor (beta chain). Its target is not known. Fresh peripheral blood, around 9.3 ml of it, supplied the PBMCs. This record belongs to a study of T cells in Graves' hyperthyroidism and ophthalmopathy. Broader study findings: Blood held most thyroid clonotypes expanded above 0.001 frequency.

The germline V and J ends were trimmed by 8 bases and 7 bases, with 11 bases remaining between them. The CDR3 runs to 12 residues. In germline, CDR1 is SGHAT, CDR2 FQNNGV. Amplification of TCR beta CDR3 regions used RNA as the template. RT-PCR in the first round (using the HTBI primer set) targeted the TCR CDR3. TCRdb reprocessed the multiplex PCR reads with MiXCR, giving one entry per CDR3 protein. The table has hundreds of thousands of distinct CDR3 sequences, approximately 15% seen once; the top ten hold roughly 3.3%. The TCR was taken from a middle-aged woman with Graves' ophthalmopathy. The chain recombines TRBV11-2 with TRBJ2-2; D ambiguous. The sample taken for sequencing was blood. CDR3 sequence: CASDSLGGELFF. CDR3 nucleotides: TGTGCCAGCGACTCCCTCGGCGGGGAGCTGTTTTTT.